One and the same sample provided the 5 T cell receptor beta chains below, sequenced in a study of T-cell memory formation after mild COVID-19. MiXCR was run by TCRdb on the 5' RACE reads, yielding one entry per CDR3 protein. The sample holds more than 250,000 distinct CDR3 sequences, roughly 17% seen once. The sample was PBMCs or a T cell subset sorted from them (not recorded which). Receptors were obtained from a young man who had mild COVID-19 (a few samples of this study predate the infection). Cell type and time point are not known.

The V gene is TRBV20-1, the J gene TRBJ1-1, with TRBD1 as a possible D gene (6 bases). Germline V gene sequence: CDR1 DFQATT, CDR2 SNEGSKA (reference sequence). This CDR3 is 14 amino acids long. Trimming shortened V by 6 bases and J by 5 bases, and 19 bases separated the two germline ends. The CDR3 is CSARTQGSRTEAFF. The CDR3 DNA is TGCAGTGCAAGAACTCAGGGGTCGCGGACTGAAGCTTTCTTT.

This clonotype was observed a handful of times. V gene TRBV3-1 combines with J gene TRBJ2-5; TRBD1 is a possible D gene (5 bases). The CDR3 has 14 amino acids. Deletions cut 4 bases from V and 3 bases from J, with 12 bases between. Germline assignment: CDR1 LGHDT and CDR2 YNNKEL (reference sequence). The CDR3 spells CASSPRVREETQYF. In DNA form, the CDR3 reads TGTGCCAGCAGCCCCAGGGTTCGGGAAGAGACCCAGTACTTC.

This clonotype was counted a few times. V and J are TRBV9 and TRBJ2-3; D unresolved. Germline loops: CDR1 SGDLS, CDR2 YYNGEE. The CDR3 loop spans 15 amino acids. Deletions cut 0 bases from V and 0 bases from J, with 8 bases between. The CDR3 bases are TGTGCCAGCAGCGTAGCCTCATATAGCACAGATACGCAGTATTTT. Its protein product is CASSVASYSTDTQYF. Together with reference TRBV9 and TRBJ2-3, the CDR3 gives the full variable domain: DSGVTQTPKHLITATGQRVTLRCSPRSGDLSVYWYQQSLDQGLQFLIQYYNGEERAKGNILERFSAQQFPDLHSELNLSSLELGDSALYFCASSVASYSTDTQYFGPGTRLTVL.

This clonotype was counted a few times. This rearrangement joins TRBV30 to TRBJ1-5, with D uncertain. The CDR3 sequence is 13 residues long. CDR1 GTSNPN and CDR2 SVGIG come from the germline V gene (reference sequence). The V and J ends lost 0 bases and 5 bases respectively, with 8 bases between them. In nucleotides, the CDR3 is TGTGCCTGGAGTGTTGGGATCTATCAGCCCCAGCATTTT. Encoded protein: CAWSVGIYQPQHF.

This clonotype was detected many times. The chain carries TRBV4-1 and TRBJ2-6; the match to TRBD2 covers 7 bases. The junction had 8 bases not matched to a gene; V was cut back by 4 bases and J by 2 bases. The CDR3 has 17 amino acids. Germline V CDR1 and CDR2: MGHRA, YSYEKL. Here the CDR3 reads CASSRAGVITGANVLTF. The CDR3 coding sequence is TGCGCCAGCAGCCGGGCGGGGGTAATCACTGGGGCCAACGTCCTGACTTTC.